This T cell receptor beta chain was found in a study of blood T cells in healthy people across ages. For the second PCR, which ran for about 7 to 12 cycles, a sample-barcoded 5' primer and a J-beta primer mix were used. One entry per CDR3 protein results from TCRdb running MiXCR on the 5' RACE reads. There are around 1.5 million distinct CDR3 sequences in the sample; 55% to 75% occur only once, and about 6.3% lies in the top ten. Study outcomes and limitations: Greater diversity and more naive CD4+ cells were seen in long-lived donors than in aged donors.

Comments on this clonotype: Its antigen is unknown.

This TCR derives from a young man in good health. Sequencing used blood.

CDR3: CASSETGQTYEQYF. The CDR3 bases are TGCGCCAGCAGCGAAACGGGACAGACCTACGAGCAGTACTTC. The rearrangement joins TRBV5-1 to TRBJ2-4; 7 bases align to TRBD1. The J call may not be correct, given that the DNA end is closer to TRBJ2-7. Germline CDR1 SGHRS, CDR2 YFSETQ. The CDR3 is 14 amino acids.